These 14 T cell receptor beta chains originate from one sample sequenced in a study of OX40 agonist ivuxolimab in advanced cancers. Libraries were prepared by immunoSEQ multiplex PCR; TCRdb keeps only in-frame clonotypes and omits some of them. This sample yields 65,000 or so clones, of which 88% are seen a single time; about 5% belongs to the top ten. The sequences come from CD4+ or CD8+ T cells sorted from blood, collected in a trial of the OX40 agonist ivuxolimab. The receptors stem from an adult with an advanced solid tumor such as melanoma, head and neck, liver or kidney cancer.

V usage is TRBV30 and J usage is TRBJ1-5; D might be TRBD1 (5 bases). The CDR3 has 13 residues. Germline-derived CDR1 and CDR2 are GTSNPN and SVGIG (reference sequence). V was shortened by 3 bases and J by 4 bases, with 10 bases between the two germline ends. The CDR3 nucleotides are TGTGCCTGGAGGGGACTGGGGAATCAGCCCCAGCATTTT. It is translated as CAWRGLGNQPQHF.

This clone was observed a few times. The DNA for the CDR3 is TGCAGCGTGCGCATGGTGATGCGGGGACTTGCCTACGAGCAGTACTTC. It encodes CSVRMVMRGLAYEQYF. The rearrangement joins TRBV29-1 to TRBJ2-7; the D gene is possibly TRBD2 (6 bases). There are 16 residues in the CDR3. Germline CDR1 reads SQVTM; CDR2 reads ANQGSEA. Trimming took off 6 bases at V and 2 bases at J, with 23 bases between the two ends.

This rearrangement joins TRBV11-3 to TRBJ2-2, with 8 bases lining up with TRBD1. The CDR3 totals 15 residues. The V gene's germline CDR1 is SGHNT and CDR2 YENEEA. J gave up 5 bases and V 5 bases, and 7 bases lay outside the gene matches. CDR3 protein: CASSLQGASTGELFF. DNA of the CDR3: TGTGCCAGCAGCCTTCAGGGGGCGAGTACCGGGGAGCTGTTTTTT.

This clone was picked up a small number of times. V gene TRBV6-5 combines with J gene TRBJ1-4; D perhaps matches TRBD1 (5 bases). Germline CDR1 and CDR2: MNHEY and SVGAGI. This CDR3 comprises 15 residues. V shed 7 bases and J shed 10 bases, with 22 bases lying between them. CDR3 DNA sequence: TGTGCCAGCAAAAACGAGGGGAATAATGAGGGAAAACTGTTTTTT. It is translated as CASKNEGNNEGKLFF.

V gene TRBV7-2 combines with J gene TRBJ1-4; D gene ambiguous. Trimming removed 2 bases at V and 0 bases at J, with 7 bases between. This CDR3 has 15 amino acids. The germline V gene has CDR1 SGHTA and CDR2 FQGNSA. The CDR3 sequence: CASSLTRPTNEKLFF. CDR3 in DNA: TGTGCCAGCAGCTTAACCAGACCAACTAATGAAAAACTGTTTTTT.

The count of this clone is one. This rearrangement joins TRBV27 to TRBJ1-5, with a weak D call TRBD1 (6 bases). CDR3 size: 15 residues. Germline V lookup: CDR1 MNHEY, CDR2 SMNVEV (reference sequence). V lost 0 bases and J 3 bases, leaving 9 bases between the germline ends. The CDR3 bases are TGTGCCAGCAGTTTATCGGGGGACACCAATCAGCCCCAGCATTTT. Amino acids: CASSLSGDTNQPQHF.

The rearrangement uses TRBV27 and TRBJ1-1; D not certain. The CDR3 contains 13 residues. V was pared by 5 bases and J by 7 bases, with 14 bases between. CDR1 is MNHEY, CDR2 SMNVEV, per germline (reference sequence). The CDR3 DNA reads TGTGCCAGCAGTCTTACCCTATCGGGTGAAGCTTTCTTT. Protein: CASSLTLSGEAFF.

The CDR3 loop is CASSLTGQSLSGELFF. The CDR3 nucleotides are TGTGCCAGCAGCTTAACAGGACAGTCTCTCTCCGGGGAGCTGTTTTTT. The J gene is TRBJ2-2, the V gene TRBV11-3; D is possibly TRBD1 (6 bases). The V gene lost 2 bases and the J gene lost 6 bases, with 16 bases spanning the gap. Germline loops: CDR1 SGHNT, CDR2 YENEEA. The CDR3 has 16 residues.

The chain recombines TRBV11-2 with TRBJ2-3, with a tentative D call TRBD2 (6 bases). CDR3 length: 15 residues. Germline-derived CDR1 and CDR2 are SGHAT and FQNNGV. Deletions cut 6 bases from V and 0 bases from J, with 13 bases between. CDR3 sequence: CASRKPGTSTDTQYF. The CDR3 DNA follows: TGTGCCAGCAGAAAGCCCGGGACTAGCACAGATACGCAGTATTTT.

The chain recombines TRBV10-3 with TRBJ1-5; 7 bases are shared with TRBD1. Per germline, CDR1 ENHRY and CDR2 SYGVKD. V was pared by 2 bases and J by 7 bases, with 8 bases of the junction left unmatched. The CDR3 contains 15 residues. CDR3 coding DNA: TGTGCCATCAGTGAGCAACAGGGGCCAAAACAGCCCCAGCATTTT. Protein: CAISEQQGPKQPQHF.

This chain connects TRBV4-2 to TRBJ2-1; no definite D call. There are 16 residues in the CDR3. V was cut by 0 bases and J by 0 bases, with 9 bases left in between. The V gene's germline CDR1 is LGHNA and CDR2 YNFKEQ. The DNA for the CDR3 is TGTGCCAGCAGCCAAGACGTCTGGAGCTCCTACAATGAGCAGTTCTTC. Protein sequence: CASSQDVWSSYNEQFF.

The chain couples TRBV7-2 to TRBJ1-1; TRBD1 matches at 10 bases. V was clipped by 5 bases and J by 5 bases; unmatched bases: 8. CDR1 and CDR2 (germline): SGHTA, FQGNSA. This CDR3 is 15 amino acids long. The CDR3 bases are TGTGCCAGCAGCGTAACAGGGACAGGGGTAACTGAAGCTTTCTTT. Protein product: CASSVTGTGVTEAFF.

The chain uses TRBV6-1 and TRBJ1-5; D uncertain. Germline loops: CDR1 MNHNS, CDR2 SASEGT. The CDR3 has 14 residues. V gave up 3 bases and J gave up 3 bases, with 9 bases separating them. As DNA, the CDR3 is TGTGCCAGCAGTGATGCCAATCCCAATCAGCCCCAGCATTTT. Amino acids: CASSDANPNQPQHF.

V gene TRBV7-3 combines with J gene TRBJ1-1; 8 bases are shared with TRBD1. CDR1 is SGHTA and CDR2 is FQGTGA in the germline V gene. V gave up 4 bases and J gave up 5 bases; unmatched junction bases: 6. This CDR3 region has 14 residues. CDR3 bases: TGTGCCAGCAGCTCCAGGGGGCTCGAGACTGAAGCTTTCTTT. Translating gives CASSSRGLETEAFF.